This record concerns one T cell receptor beta chain sequence. The antigen remains unidentified. This CDR3 region has 14 residues. Germline CDR1 reads PRHDT; CDR2 reads FYEKMQ (reference sequence). The V end lost 0 bases, the J end lost 4 bases, and 10 bases lay between the germline ends. This entry belongs to a study of PD-1 blockade in classical Hodgkin lymphoma. Whole-study results and caveats: Newly diagnosed patients and complete responders had comparable diversity at baseline.

Produced via immunoSEQ multiplex PCR; TCRdb's table is partial and in-frame only. Among 40,000 to 65,000 clones listed, approximately 86% were seen once. As for time point: cycle 4 day 1 (C4D1), after 6 weeks of nivolumab. In every patient, relapse followed autologous stem cell transplantation, while exposure to brentuximab vedotin differed. V usage is TRBV13 and J usage is TRBJ2-7; D not certain. The input for sequencing was peripheral blood mononuclear cells (PBMCs), taken before the fourth cycle of nivolumab. This receptor was identified in a human donor with classical Hodgkin lymphoma. The CDR3 DNA sequence: TGTGCCAGCAGCTTAGGGAGATTGAGGTACGAGCAGTACTTC. Its protein product is CASSLGRLRYEQYF.